The next 17 T cell receptor beta chains were all read from a single sample in a study of blood T cells in healthy people across ages. The use of a sample-barcoded 5' primer and a J-beta primer mix characterized a second PCR of 7 to 11 cycles. TCRdb re-called the 5' RACE reads through MiXCR, storing one row per CDR3 protein. The data contain about 1.1 million distinct CDR3 sequences, 35% to 40% of them seen just once; the ten biggest clones take up approximately 14%. Sequenced input: blood. The receptors derive from a man between 18 and 29 years old in good health.

Notes on this clonotype: Relative to the germline gene, one junction end is altered; a read error may explain this. The chain links TRBV7-2 to TRBJ1-5; 8 nucleotides line up with TRBD1. The germline V gene encodes CDR1 SGHTA and CDR2 FQGNSA. This CDR3 has 19 residues. The CDR3 loop is CASSLAEDRDPYSNQSQHF. The CDR3 DNA sequence: TGTGCCAGCAGCTTAGCCGAGGACAGGGATCCTTATAGCAATCAGTCCCAGCATTTT.

This clonotype was seen only a few times. The gene calls are TRBV4-2 and TRBJ1-2; D gene uncertain. Per the germline V gene, CDR1 is LGHNA and CDR2 is YNFKEQ. V lost 0 bases and J lost 3, with 11 bases in between. The CDR3 runs to 15 residues. The CDR3, as DNA: TGTGCCAGCAGCCAAGATCTGTCGCGGGACTATGGCTACACCTTC. Translation: CASSQDLSRDYGYTF.

Worth noting for this clonotype: This sequence may be a read error, since a much larger clone differs from it by one base. This sequence joins TRBV20-1 and TRBJ2-1; D might be TRBD1 or TRBD2, each matching 5 bases. The DNA matches TRBJ2-7 better at its end, which makes the J call doubtful. The germline gives CDR1 DFQATT, CDR2 SNEGSKA (reference sequence). The CDR3 is made up of 15 amino acids. CDR3 bases: TGCAGTGCCATGTATCGACGGGGCCTCTACAATGAGCAGTACTTC. Its translation: CSAMYRRGLYNEQYF.

The chain uses TRBV6-5 and TRBJ2-3; no clear D gene. The CDR3 runs to 14 residues. From germline, CDR1 is MNHEY and CDR2 SVGAGI. V lost 2 bases, J lost 4 bases, and 10 bases lay in between. CDR3 sequence (DNA): TGTGCCAGCAGTTACGTCTTCCGGGCAGATACGCAGTATTTT. Protein product: CASSYVFRADTQYF.

This clonotype turned up a few times. The chain links TRBV4-1 to TRBJ1-1; D is uncertain. The CDR3 sequence is 15 residues long. Germline V gene data show CDR1 as MGHRA and CDR2 as YSYEKL. Trimming removed 0 bases from V and 1 base from J, with 9 bases in between. Here the CDR3 reads CASSQEFSQNTEAFF. The CDR3 nucleotides read TGCGCCAGCAGCCAAGAGTTTTCCCAGAACACTGAAGCTTTCTTT.

This rearrangement joins TRBV9 to TRBJ2-1, with 8 bases identical to TRBD2. Germline assignment: CDR1 SGDLS and CDR2 YYNGEE. J was trimmed by 8 bases and V by 0 bases; bases with no gene match: 1. The CDR3 spans 13 residues. In DNA form, the CDR3 reads TGTGCCAGCAGCGTAGCCGGGAGGGATGAGCAGTTCTTC. This sequence encodes CASSVAGRDEQFF.

A remark on this clonotype: This may stem from a read error, because a much larger clone lies one nucleotide away. The CDR3 loop reads CASSLGGIGYSYTF. CDR3 sequence (DNA): TGTGCCAGCAGTTTAGGGGGTATCGGCTATAGCTACACCTTC. V and J are TRBV12-3 or TRBV12-4 and TRBJ1-2; no clear D. The CDR3 extends over 14 amino acids.

This clonotype has only a few counts. This chain connects TRBV2 to TRBJ2-1; D unclear. The V and J ends lost 4 bases and 15 bases respectively, with 19 bases between them. The CDR3 is made up of 13 amino acids. Germline V gives CDR1 SNHLY, CDR2 FYNNEI. The CDR3 protein is CASSGSGFKDPFF. The CDR3 nucleotides are TGTGCCAGCAGTGGTTCCGGCTTCAAGGATCCGTTCTTC.

This clonotype has a handful of counts. The genes are TRBV9 and TRBJ2-5; TRBD1 is a possible D gene (5 bases). The closer fit of TRBJ2-7 to the DNA end suggests the J call may be wrong. The CDR3 contains 14 residues. CDR1 SGDLS and CDR2 YYNGEE come from the germline V gene. The CDR3 DNA reads as TGTGCCAGCAGCGTAAGACAGACTGCATACGAGCAGTACTTC. Translated: CASSVRQTAYEQYF.

The V and J genes are TRBV28 and TRBJ1-6; D perhaps matches TRBD1 (6 bases). Trimming removed 10 bases at V and 2 bases at J, with 15 bases between. Germline V gene data show CDR1 as MDHEN and CDR2 as SYDVKM. This CDR3 has 15 amino acids. The CDR3: CATRRGQTYNSPLHF. Here the CDR3 DNA reads TGTGCCACCAGAAGGGGACAAACCTATAATTCACCCCTCCACTTT. Supplemented by reference TRBV28 and TRBJ1-6, the full variable domain reads DVKVTQSSRYLVKRTGEKVFLECVQDMDHENMFWYRQDPGLGLRLIYFSYDVKMKEKGDIPEGYSVSREKKERFSLILESASTNQTSMYLCATRRGQTYNSPLHFGNGTRLTVT.

This clonotype was detected ten times or more. The rearrangement uses TRBV20-1 and TRBJ1-4, with D tentatively TRBD1 (5 bases). Germline lookup yields CDR1 DFQATT and CDR2 SNEGSKA (reference sequence). Trimming took off 6 bases at V and 7 bases at J, with 21 bases between the two ends. This CDR3 has 15 amino acids. CDR3 protein: CSATETGGRSEKLFF. CDR3 in DNA: TGCAGTGCCACTGAAACGGGGGGGAGAAGTGAAAAACTGTTTTTT.

The J gene is TRBJ1-5, the V gene TRBV9; weak D call: TRBD1 (5 bases). V lost 4 bases to trimming and J lost 5 bases, with 19 bases between them. The V gene's germline CDR1 is SGDLS and CDR2 YYNGEE. The CDR3 contains 16 residues. CDR3 nucleotide sequence: TGTGCCAGCAGCCGGGGGGTCGGGAGTATGTATCAGCCCCAGCATTTT. Protein product: CASSRGVGSMYQPQHF.

A few counts support this clonotype. The CDR3: CASIPGTEAFF. The DNA for the CDR3 is TGTGCCAGCATCCCGGGTACTGAAGCTTTCTTT. This chain uses TRBV2 with TRBJ1-1; D uncertain. V dropped 7 bases and J dropped 5 bases, with 8 bases sitting between them. CDR1 and CDR2 from the germline V gene are SNHLY and FYNNEI. CDR3 size: 11 residues.

V and J are TRBV27 and TRBJ2-5; 12 bases are a match to TRBD2. J lost 7 bases, V lost 4 bases, and 16 bases had no gene match. The CDR3 runs 18 residues. Germline V CDR1 and CDR2: MNHEY, SMNVEV (reference sequence). The CDR3 here is CASSSLTASGGALVTQYF. CDR3 bases: TGTGCCAGCAGTTCCCTAACCGCTAGCGGGGGGGCCCTTGTGACCCAGTACTTC.

Concerning this clonotype: This may stem from a read error, because a much larger clone lies one nucleotide away. The chain has TRBV12-3 or TRBV12-4 and TRBJ2-3, with 8 bases lining up with TRBD2. The CDR3 has 16 residues. CDR3 amino acids: CASRTEPGRGGDTEYF. CDR3 coding DNA: TGTGCCAGCAGGACAGAACCGGGACGGGGGGGAGATACGGAGTATTTT.

V usage is TRBV5-1 and J usage is TRBJ2-6, with unresolved D. The V and J ends lost 1 base and 0 bases respectively, with 11 bases between them. This CDR3 is 17 amino acids long. CDR1 SGHRS and CDR2 YFSETQ come from the germline V gene. CDR3 amino acids: CASSLSKSASGANVLTF. CDR3 DNA sequence: TGCGCCAGCAGCTTGTCTAAATCAGCCTCTGGGGCCAACGTCCTGACTTTC. Supplemented by reference TRBV5-1 and TRBJ2-6, the full variable domain reads KAGVTQTPRYLIKTRGQQVTLSCSPISGHRSVSWYQQTPGQGLQFLFEYFSETQRNKGNFPGRFSGRQFSNSRSEMNVSTLELGDSALYLCASSLSKSASGANVLTFGAGSRLTVL.

This clonotype was counted a few times. The chain couples TRBV20-1 to TRBJ1-2; no clear D. The CDR3 sequence is 12 residues long. Germline V gives CDR1 DFQATT, CDR2 SNEGSKA (reference sequence). Trimming shortened V by 7 bases and J by 3 bases, and 12 bases separated the two germline ends. In DNA, the CDR3 is TGCAGTGGCAGGAGGTGGGACTATGGCTACACCTTC. Protein: CSGRRWDYGYTF.